The clone carrying this TCR beta chain has ten or more counts. The sample originates from a study of low-dose radiotherapy and immunotherapy resistance in tumors. TRAV- and TRBV-specific primers, spanning alpha and beta chains, primed first-strand cDNA. Amplification, which lasted roughly 20 PCR cycles, used a constant-region primer and V-primer adapter to amplify TCRs. The mRNA which had been isolated was amplified by in vitro transcription. TCRdb re-called the reads through MiXCR, storing one row per CDR3 protein. Seen here are tens of thousands of distinct CDR3 sequences, 15% to 20% observed once, and the top ten hold over 2.5%. As for time point: before trial treatment. Administered to the donors were nivolumab, ipilimumab, aspirin, low-dose cyclophosphamide and low-dose radiotherapy. Enrollment required an advanced solid tumor negative for tumor-infiltrating lymphocytes. This clonotype was obtained from a male donor with prostate cancer. The sequencing here drew on PBMCs, taken before treatment.

The CDR3 region is CASSPGLVDTQYF. CDR3 DNA sequence: TGTGCCAGCAGCCCGGGACTAGTGGATACGCAGTATTTT. The V call is TRBV7-2, the J call TRBJ2-3, with 8 bases that match TRBD2. Looked up from germline, CDR1 is SGHTA and CDR2 is FQGNSA. This CDR3 spans 13 amino acids. The trim removed 5 bases at V and 6 bases at J, leaving 4 bases unmatched.